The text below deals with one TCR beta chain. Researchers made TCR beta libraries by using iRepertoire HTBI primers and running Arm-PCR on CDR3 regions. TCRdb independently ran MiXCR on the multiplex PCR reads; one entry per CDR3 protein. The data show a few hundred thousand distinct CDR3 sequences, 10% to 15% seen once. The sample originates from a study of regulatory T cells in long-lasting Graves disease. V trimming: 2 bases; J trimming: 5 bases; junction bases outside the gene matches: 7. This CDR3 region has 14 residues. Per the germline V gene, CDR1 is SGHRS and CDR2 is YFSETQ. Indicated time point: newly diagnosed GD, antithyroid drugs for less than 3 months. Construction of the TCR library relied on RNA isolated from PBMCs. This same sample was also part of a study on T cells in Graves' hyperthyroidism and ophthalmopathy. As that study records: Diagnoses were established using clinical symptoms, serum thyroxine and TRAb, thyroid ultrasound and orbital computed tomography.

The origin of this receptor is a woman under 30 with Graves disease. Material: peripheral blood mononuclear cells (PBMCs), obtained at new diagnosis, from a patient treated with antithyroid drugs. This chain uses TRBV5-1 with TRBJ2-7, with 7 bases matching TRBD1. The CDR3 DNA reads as TGCGCCAGCAGCTTTGAAGGGGGCCTCAACGAGCAGTACTTC. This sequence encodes CASSFEGGLNEQYF.